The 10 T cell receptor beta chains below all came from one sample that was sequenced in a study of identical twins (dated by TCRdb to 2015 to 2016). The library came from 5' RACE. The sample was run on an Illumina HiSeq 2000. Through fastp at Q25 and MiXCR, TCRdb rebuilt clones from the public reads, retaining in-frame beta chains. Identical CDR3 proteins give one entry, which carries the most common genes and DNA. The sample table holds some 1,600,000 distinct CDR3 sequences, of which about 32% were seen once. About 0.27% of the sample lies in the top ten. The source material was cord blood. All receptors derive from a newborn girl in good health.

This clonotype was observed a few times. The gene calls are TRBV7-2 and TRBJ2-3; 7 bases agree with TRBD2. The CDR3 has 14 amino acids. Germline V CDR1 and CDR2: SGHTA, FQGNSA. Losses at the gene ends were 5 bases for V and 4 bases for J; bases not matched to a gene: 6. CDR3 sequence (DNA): TGTGCCAGCAGCGGACGGACTAGGGCAGATACGCAGTATTTT. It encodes CASSGRTRADTQYF. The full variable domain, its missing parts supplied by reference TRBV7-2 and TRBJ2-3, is GAGVSQSPSNKVTEKGKDVELRCDPISGHTALYWYRQSLGQGLEFLIYFQGNSAPDKSGLPSDRFSAERTGGSVSTLTIQRTQQEDSAVYLCASSGRTRADTQYFGPGTRLTVL.

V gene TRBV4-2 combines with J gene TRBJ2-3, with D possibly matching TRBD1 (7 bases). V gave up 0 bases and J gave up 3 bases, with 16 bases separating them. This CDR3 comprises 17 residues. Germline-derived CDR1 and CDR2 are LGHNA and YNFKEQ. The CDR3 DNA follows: TGTGCCAGCAGCCAAGACTCTCCCAGGGGGGAGACAGATACGCAGTATTTT. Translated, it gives CASSQDSPRGETDTQYF.

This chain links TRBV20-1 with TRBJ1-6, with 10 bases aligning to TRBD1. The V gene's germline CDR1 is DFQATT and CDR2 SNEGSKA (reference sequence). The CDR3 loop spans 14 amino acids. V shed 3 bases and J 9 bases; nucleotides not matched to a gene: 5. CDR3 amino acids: CSARTGTGASPLHF. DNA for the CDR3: TGCAGTGCTAGGACCGGGACAGGGGCTTCACCCCTCCACTTT.

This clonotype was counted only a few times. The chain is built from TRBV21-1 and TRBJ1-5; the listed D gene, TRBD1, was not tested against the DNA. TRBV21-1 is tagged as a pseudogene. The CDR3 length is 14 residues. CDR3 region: CASSKARGNQPQHF. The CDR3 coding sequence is TGTGCCAGCAGCAAAGCCAGGGGTAATCAGCCCCAGCATTTT.

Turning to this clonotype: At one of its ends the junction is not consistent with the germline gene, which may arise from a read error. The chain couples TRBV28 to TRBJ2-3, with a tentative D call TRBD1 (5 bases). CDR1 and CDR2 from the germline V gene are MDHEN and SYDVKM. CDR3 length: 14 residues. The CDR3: CARSLSQGPDTQYF. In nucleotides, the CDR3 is TGTGCCCGCAGTTTATCCCAGGGCCCAGATACGCAGTATTTT.

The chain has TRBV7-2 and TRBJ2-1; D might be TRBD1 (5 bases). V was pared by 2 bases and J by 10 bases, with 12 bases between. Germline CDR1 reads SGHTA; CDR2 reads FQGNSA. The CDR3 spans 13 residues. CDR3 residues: CASSLTSHREQFF. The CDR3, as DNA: TGTGCCAGCAGCTTAACTTCCCACAGGGAGCAGTTCTTC.

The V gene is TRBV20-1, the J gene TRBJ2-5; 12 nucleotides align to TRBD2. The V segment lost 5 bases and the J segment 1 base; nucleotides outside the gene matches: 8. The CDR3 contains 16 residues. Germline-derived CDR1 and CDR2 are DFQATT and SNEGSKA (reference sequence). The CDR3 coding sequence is TGCAGTGCTGGGGAGGGGACTAGCGGGTTCCAAGAGACCCAGTACTTC. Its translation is CSAGEGTSGFQETQYF.

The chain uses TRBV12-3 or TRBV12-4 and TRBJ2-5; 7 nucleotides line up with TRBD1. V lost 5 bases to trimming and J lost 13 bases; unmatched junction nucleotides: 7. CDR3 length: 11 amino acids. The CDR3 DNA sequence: TGTGCCAGCAGTCAGGGGGTCGGGCCGTACTTC. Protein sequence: CASSQGVGPYF.

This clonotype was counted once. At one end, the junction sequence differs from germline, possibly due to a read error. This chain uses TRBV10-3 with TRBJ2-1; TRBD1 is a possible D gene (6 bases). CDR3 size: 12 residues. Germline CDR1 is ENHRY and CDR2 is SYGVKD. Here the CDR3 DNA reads TGTGCCATCAGTGAGTGGGGACATGAGCAGTTATTC. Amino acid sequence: CAISEWGHEQLF.

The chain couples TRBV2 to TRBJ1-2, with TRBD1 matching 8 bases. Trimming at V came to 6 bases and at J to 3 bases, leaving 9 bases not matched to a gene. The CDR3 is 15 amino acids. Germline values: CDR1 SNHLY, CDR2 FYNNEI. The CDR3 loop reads CASRNQGAGYYGYTF. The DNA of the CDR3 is TGTGCCAGCAGGAACCAGGGGGCGGGATACTATGGCTACACCTTC.